This T cell receptor (beta chain) appears in the sequencing data of a study of CD8 T cells in ankylosing spondylitis. This clonotype was observed a handful of times. Its antigen is still unknown. The CDR3 sequence is 14 residues long. CDR1 SQVTM and CDR2 ANQGSEA come from the germline V gene. V was trimmed by 2 bases and J by 2 bases, leaving 12 bases between them. Each CDR3 protein gets one entry after TCRdb re-called the 5' RACE reads with MiXCR. Among about 170,000 distinct CDR3 sequences, around 20% were seen once, and the ten largest hold 7.8%. Notes on the study in general: Characteristic of ankylosing spondylitis blood, it appeared, was a TCR beta motif comprising several highly homologous variants.

This rearrangement joins TRBV29-1 to TRBJ1-2, with D perhaps TRBD1 (5 bases). The TCR sequence derives from a male donor with ankylosing spondylitis or in good health (not recorded which). Sequencing input: blood, either unsorted or a sorted T cell fraction (not recorded which). The CDR3 protein is CSVESWDGNYGYTF. The CDR3 DNA follows: TGCAGCGTTGAATCGTGGGACGGGAACTATGGCTACACCTTC.